This T cell receptor (beta chain) was recovered during a study of cytomegalovirus exposure and HLA in healthy donors. Points from the study as a whole: It was only CMV serostatus that was available as immune exposure information. In a later analysis, compared with equally common non-associated chains, HLA-associated beta chains were more expanded. Investigators reported 164 TCR beta chains as tied to cytomegalovirus.

Trimming shortened V by 4 bases and J by 2 bases, and 16 bases separated the two germline ends. Germline CDR1 is SNHLY and CDR2 is FYNNEI. The CDR3 has 16 residues. The PCR employed 60 Vbeta primers together with 13 Jbeta primers. Assay: immunoSEQ multiplex PCR; the TCRdb copy retains only in-frame clones and omits some. The table includes some 190,000 clones, about 87% detected once. For this clone: Its cognate antigen is unknown.

V usage is TRBV2 and J usage is TRBJ2-3; a possible D gene is TRBD1 (5 bases). Material: PBMCs. The sequence was obtained from a woman aged 18-30 years in good health and CMV-seronegative. The CDR3 nucleotides are TGTGCCAGCAGTGTAGACAGTGGTTTCCTCACAGATACGCAGTATTTT. Translated, it gives CASSVDSGFLTDTQYF.